Listed here are 27 T cell receptor beta chains from one sample, sequenced in a study of T cell changes during pregnancy in multiple sclerosis. Sequencing was performed with immunoSEQ multiplex PCR; in TCRdb, only in-frame clones are kept and a portion is missing. This sample has under 50,000 clones; under 90% occur once, and the top ten carry around 1.6%. The sample in question was peripheral blood, obtained in the first trimester of pregnancy. The receptors come from a female donor in good health, enrolled as a control in a pregnancy study.

The chain couples TRBV11-2 to TRBJ1-1; the D gene is possibly TRBD1 (6 bases). Per the germline V gene, CDR1 is SGHAT and CDR2 is FQNNGV. CDR3 length: 16 residues. The V end lost 4 bases, the J end lost 0 bases, and 15 bases lay between the germline ends. CDR3 DNA sequence: TGTGCCAGCAGCTATCATCAAACAGGGCTGAACACTGAAGCTTTCTTT. Translation: CASSYHQTGLNTEAFF.

The rearrangement uses TRBV18 and TRBJ2-7; TRBD1 matches 8 bases. V lost 4 bases and J lost 4; bases outside the gene matches: 6. Germline V gene lookup returns CDR1 KGHSH and CDR2 LQKENI. This CDR3 spans 14 amino acids. The CDR3 loop is CASSRDRNLYEQYF. In DNA form, the CDR3 reads TGTGCCAGCTCACGGGACAGGAACCTATACGAGCAGTACTTC.

The CDR3 region has the DNA TGTGCCAGCTCACCCTCACAGGGGTCGTCCTACGAGCAGTACTTC. Its protein product is CASSPSQGSSYEQYF. This sequence joins TRBV18 and TRBJ2-7, with 7 bases that match TRBD1. CDR3 size: 15 residues. Trimming took 3 bases from V and 1 from J; bases not matched to a gene: 6. The germline CDR1 and CDR2 sequences are KGHSH and LQKENI.

V usage is TRBV11-3 and J usage is TRBJ2-5; D uncertain. V lost 5 bases, J lost 7 bases, and 8 bases lay in between. Germline assignment: CDR1 SGHNT and CDR2 YENEEA. The CDR3 has 11 residues. The CDR3 loop reads CASSGGGTQYF. The DNA for the CDR3 is TGTGCCAGCAGCGGCGGCGGGACCCAGTACTTC.

This chain links TRBV16 with TRBJ2-2; 7 bases map to TRBD2. The CDR3 length is 16 residues. The V and J ends lost 1 base and 0 bases, in that order; junction bases with no gene match: 2. CDR1 KGHSY and CDR2 FQNENV come from the germline V gene. CDR3 nucleotides: TGTGCCAGCAGCCAATTAGCGGGTTCGAACACCGGGGAGCTGTTTTTT. It is translated as CASSQLAGSNTGELFF.

The chain links TRBV7-2 to TRBJ2-2, with 9 bases that match TRBD1. The CDR3 is 16 residues long. The ends lost 1 base at V and 6 bases at J; junction bases unmatched: 6. Per germline, CDR1 SGHTA and CDR2 FQGNSA. CDR3 DNA: TGTGCCAGCAGCTTAGAGGGACAGGGTCTCGCCGGGGAGCTGTTTTTT. Protein: CASSLEGQGLAGELFF.

This clone has a single count. The CDR3 DNA reads TGTGCCAGTATAGCGCGTGAGCAGGGGCCCTATGGCTACACCTTC. It codes for CASIAREQGPYGYTF. The chain joins TRBV19 to TRBJ1-2; possible D gene TRBD1, 6 bases. The CDR3 is 15 amino acids. CDR1 and CDR2 from the germline V gene are LNHDA and SQIVND (reference sequence). Between the trimmed V and J ends, which lost 7 bases and 4 bases, there was a span of 19 bases.

The J gene is TRBJ2-5, the V gene TRBV7-9; D is unclear. Trimming pared 5 bases from V and 2 bases from J, leaving 12 bases between. This CDR3 region has 14 residues. Germline CDR1 and CDR2: SEHNR and FQNEAQ (reference sequence). CDR3 sequence (DNA): TGTGCCAGCAGCAAAACCCTACAGCAAGAGACCCAGTACTTC. It yields the protein CASSKTLQQETQYF. The full variable domain, with the rest looked up from reference TRBV7-9 and TRBJ2-5, is DTGVSQNPRHKITKRGQNVTFRCDPISEHNRLYWYRQTLGQGPEFLTYFQNEAQLEKSRLLSDRFSAERPKGSFSTLEIQRTEQGDSAMYLCASSKTLQQETQYFGPGTRLLVL.

The V call is TRBV5-4, the J call TRBJ2-5; 15 bases map to TRBD2. The CDR3 runs 16 residues. Germline V gene sequence: CDR1 SGHNT, CDR2 YYREEE (reference sequence). The V gene end was trimmed by 4 bases and the J gene end by 5 bases; junction bases not matched to a gene: 6. In DNA, the CDR3 is TGTGCCAGCAGCCCGGGACTAGCGGGGGGCTTGGAGACCCAGTACTTC. It yields the protein CASSPGLAGGLETQYF.

This clone turned up a few times. This chain connects TRBV9 to TRBJ1-1; TRBD1 aligns across 9 bases. Trimming took 1 base from V and 4 from J; bases not matched to a gene: 2. From germline, CDR1 is SGDLS and CDR2 YYNGEE. The CDR3 consists of 14 residues. The CDR3, as DNA: TGTGCCAGCAGCGTAAACAGGGGGCTCACTGAAGCTTTCTTT. Translated: CASSVNRGLTEAFF.

The chain recombines TRBV6-1 with TRBJ1-5, with D perhaps TRBD1 (6 bases). This CDR3 is built from 13 residues. V was clipped by 6 bases and J by 3 bases, with 9 bases between them. CDR1 and CDR2 from the germline V gene are MNHNS and SASEGT. The CDR3 spells CASRAGANQPQHF. DNA for the CDR3: TGTGCCAGCAGGGCAGGGGCCAATCAGCCCCAGCATTTT.

The chain combines TRBV2 with TRBJ2-5, with D tentatively TRBD1 (6 bases). CDR3 length: 16 amino acids. Germline V gene data show CDR1 as SNHLY and CDR2 as FYNNEI. The V gene lost 6 bases and the J gene lost 1 base, with 18 bases spanning the gap. CDR3 in DNA: TGTGCCAGCAGGGCCTTCGGAGCAGGGGCCCAAGAGACCCAGTACTTC. It is translated as CASRAFGAGAQETQYF.

The chain recombines TRBV5-6 with TRBJ1-5, with D unclear. Germline V gene sequence: CDR1 SGHDT, CDR2 YYEEEE. V shed 4 bases and J shed 6 bases, with 8 bases lying between them. The CDR3 sequence is 12 residues long. CDR3 sequence: CASSIRGQPQHF. CDR3 coding DNA: TGTGCCAGCAGCATCAGAGGTCAGCCCCAGCATTTT.

The chain employs TRBV2 and TRBJ1-3; D may be TRBD1 (5 bases). V lost 7 bases and J lost 6, with 19 bases in between. The CDR3 totals 15 residues. Germline assignment: CDR1 SNHLY and CDR2 FYNNEI. The CDR3 DNA reads TGTGCCAGCATCTACGGGGGGACCCCGGAAAACACCATATATTTT. This translates into CASIYGGTPENTIYF.

The chain recombines TRBV20-1 with TRBJ2-2, with D hard to call. CDR1 is DFQATT and CDR2 is SNEGSKA in the germline V gene (reference sequence). This CDR3 spans 11 amino acids. With 4 bases removed from V and 5 bases from J, the gap between germline ends came to 5 bases. The CDR3 loop is CSAIYTGELFF. CDR3 nucleotide sequence: TGCAGTGCTATATATACCGGGGAGCTGTTTTTT.

The chain carries TRBV14 and TRBJ2-7, with 9 bases aligning to TRBD2. CDR1 is SGHDN and CDR2 is FVKESK in the germline V gene. J was trimmed by 2 bases and V by 6 bases; bases with no gene match: 2. This CDR3 region has 13 residues. CDR3 sequence reads: CASRTSGTYEQYF. DNA of the CDR3: TGTGCCAGCAGGACTAGCGGTACCTACGAGCAGTACTTC. Based on the CDR3 plus reference TRBV14 and TRBJ2-7, the full variable domain is EAGVTQFPSHSVIEKGQTVTLRCDPISGHDNLYWYRRVMGKEIKFLLHFVKESKQDESGMPNNRFLAERTGGTYSTLKVQPAELEDSGVYFCASRTSGTYEQYFGPGTRLTVT.

The V gene is TRBV19, the J gene TRBJ2-5, with TRBD2 matching over 7 bases. The CDR3 consists of 15 residues. After removal of 3 bases from V and 4 bases from J, the junction contained 8 bases not matched to a gene. CDR1 is LNHDA, CDR2 SQIVND, per germline (reference sequence). CDR3 sequence (DNA): TGTGCCAGTAGTATCGCCGGGACTATCCTAGAGACCCAGTACTTC. Translating gives CASSIAGTILETQYF. Combining the CDR3 with reference TRBV19 and TRBJ2-5 gives the whole variable domain DGGITQSPKYLFRKEGQNVTLSCEQNLNHDAMYWYRQDPGQGLRLIYYSQIVNDFQKGDIAEGYSVSREKKESFPLTVTSAQKNPTAFYLCASSIAGTILETQYFGPGTRLLVL.

This sequence joins TRBV20-1 and TRBJ2-7; the D gene is possibly TRBD1 (5 bases). Trimming removed 5 bases at V and 2 bases at J, with 7 bases between. This CDR3 spans 11 amino acids. Looked up from germline, CDR1 is DFQATT and CDR2 is SNEGSKA (reference sequence). The CDR3 DNA reads TGCAGTGCTCCAGGGCCCTACGAGCAGTACTTC. Translating gives CSAPGPYEQYF.

The rearrangement uses TRBV28 and TRBJ1-5, with D perhaps matching TRBD1 (5 bases). The CDR3 has 14 residues. The V end lost 6 bases, the J end lost 3 bases, and 12 bases lay between the germline ends. The V gene's germline CDR1 is MDHEN and CDR2 SYDVKM. The CDR3 sequence is CASSISGFNQPQHF. The CDR3 DNA reads TGTGCCAGCAGCATATCAGGGTTCAATCAGCCCCAGCATTTT. Filled out from reference TRBV28 and TRBJ1-5, the complete variable domain reads DVKVTQSSRYLVKRTGEKVFLECVQDMDHENMFWYRQDPGLGLRLIYFSYDVKMKEKGDIPEGYSVSREKKERFSLILESASTNQTSMYLCASSISGFNQPQHFGDGTRLSIL.

The chain employs TRBV20-1 and TRBJ2-1; unclear D gene. Trimming stripped 7 bases from V and 6 bases from J, with 7 bases between. The CDR3 covers 10 residues. CDR1 is DFQATT and CDR2 is SNEGSKA in the germline V gene (reference sequence). As DNA, the CDR3 is TGCAGTGTGGTAGCCAATGAGCAGTTCTTC. Protein product: CSVVANEQFF.

The chain is built from TRBV11-3 and TRBJ1-5; D remains unclear. V was shortened by 0 bases and J by 2 bases, with 11 bases between the two germline ends. The CDR3 totals 16 residues. Germline values: CDR1 SGHNT, CDR2 YENEEA. CDR3: CASSLEQQVGNQPQHF. The CDR3 nucleotides are TGTGCCAGCAGCTTAGAACAGCAGGTAGGCAATCAGCCCCAGCATTTT.

The chain's CDR3 is CASSMRGANQPQHF. The CDR3 DNA reads as TGTGCCAGTAGTATGCGGGGGGCGAATCAGCCCCAGCATTTT. The gene calls are TRBV19 and TRBJ1-5, with a possible D match to TRBD1 (6 bases). This CDR3 has 14 amino acids. V was cut by 3 bases and J by 4 bases, with 10 bases left in between. Germline-derived CDR1 and CDR2 are LNHDA and SQIVND (reference sequence).

The V gene is TRBV5-1, the J gene TRBJ1-1; D gene uncertain. Germline-derived CDR1 and CDR2 are SGHRS and YFSETQ. Trimming stripped 0 bases from V and 2 bases from J, with 11 bases between. The CDR3 has 15 residues. The CDR3 nucleotides read TGCGCCAGCAGCTTGGTGGGAGGGATAAACACTGAAGCTTTCTTT. As protein: CASSLVGGINTEAFF.

The CDR3 region has the DNA TGCACCAGCAGCCATCCGGGGATGAACACTGAAGCTTTCTTT. Its protein is CTSSHPGMNTEAFF. The chain recombines TRBV1 with TRBJ1-1. TRBV1 constitutes a pseudogene. The CDR3 sequence is 14 residues long.

The chain links TRBV2 to TRBJ1-2, with 7 bases identical to TRBD1. The trim removed 6 bases at V and 8 bases at J, leaving 9 bases unmatched. This CDR3 comprises 13 residues. Germline assignment: CDR1 SNHLY and CDR2 FYNNEI. CDR3 DNA: TGTGCCAGCAGCACCGCACAGGGGAGGGGCTACACCTTC. It yields the protein CASSTAQGRGYTF.

This clone was counted between two and nine times. The rearrangement links TRBV5-1 to TRBJ2-5, with 7 positions matching TRBD2. This CDR3 spans 17 amino acids. V dropped 4 bases and J dropped 5; count of bases not matched to a gene: 17. CDR1 and CDR2 from the germline V gene are SGHRS and YFSETQ. The CDR3 DNA follows: TGCGCCAGCAGCATAGCCGGGACGCAAAAGGGAGGGGAGACCCAGTACTTC. It encodes CASSIAGTQKGGETQYF.

This clone was picked up one time. V is TRBV9 and J is TRBJ2-1; weak D call: TRBD2 (5 bases). Per germline, CDR1 SGDLS and CDR2 YYNGEE. This CDR3 spans 12 amino acids. Deletions cut 4 bases from V and 10 bases from J, with 12 bases between. CDR3 protein: CASSPPGGEQFF. The CDR3 bases are TGTGCCAGCAGCCCCCCCGGCGGGGAGCAGTTCTTC.